Described below is a single T cell receptor beta chain sequence and its context. Authors' methods: How many nucleated cells were present was estimated from reference gene primer amplification. Profiling relied on immunoSEQ multiplex PCR, and the TCRdb table lists in-frame clones only, not all of them. V, J and clone size are those of that table, while D and trimming were read from the DNA. The sample holds over 150,000 clones; 85% are singletons and the top ten take around 8%. These data originate in a study of blood T cell repertoires in COVID-19. Across the whole study: Sites in the United States, Italy and Spain provided acute and convalescent COVID-19 samples. Nucleic acid was either cDNA or gDNA, and it came from T cells, B-cell-depleted T cells, or PBMCs.

The CDR3 is 18 residues long. Germline lookup yields CDR1 MNHEY and CDR2 SMNVEV (reference sequence). V was pared by 5 bases and J by 0 bases, with 10 bases of the junction left unmatched. Followed over time, Seattle patients had been enrolled while infection was active. This clonotype was obtained from a woman aged 60-70 years with COVID-19, enrolled during active disease. Sequenced material: peripheral blood. The gene calls are TRBV27 and TRBJ2-5; 12 nucleotides align to TRBD2. The CDR3 loop reads CASSPGLAGLGHQETQYF. The CDR3 bases are TGTGCCAGCAGTCCCGGACTAGCGGGGCTCGGTCACCAAGAGACCCAGTACTTC.